This is a list of T cell receptor beta chains from one sample in a study of blood T cell repertoires in COVID-19. The method was immunoSEQ multiplex PCR; TCRdb's version includes in-frame clones alone and lacks a portion of them. The sample shows about 200,000 clones, 88% of them seen only once. The sequencing sample was made of peripheral blood. The receptors here all came from a man aged 18 to 29 with active or convalescent COVID-19. Both conserved end residues are part of each CDR3. D genes are given only for firm matches. Clone size is not always given. Where it is, it says once, few, many or a class for expanded clones.

D gene: -
J gene: TRBJ2-3
CDR3 length: 14
clone size: -
V gene: TRBV7-2
CDR3 DNA: TGTGCCAGCAGCTATAGAGGGGGAGCAGATACGCAGTATTTT
CDR3 protein: CASSYRGGADTQYF

D gene: TRBD1
J gene: TRBJ1-1
CDR3 length: 17
clone size: -
V gene: TRBV19
CDR3 DNA: TGTGCCAGTAGTCAGAGTGGACACAGGGGCGGTAGCACTGAAGCTTTCTTT
CDR3 protein: CASSQSGHRGGSTEAFF

D gene: TRBD2
J gene: TRBJ2-7
CDR3 length: 15
clone size: -
V gene: TRBV7-3
CDR3 DNA: TGTGCCAGCACCCCCCTAGCGGGGATCTCCTACGAGCAGTACTTC
CDR3 protein: CASTPLAGISYEQYF

D gene: -
J gene: TRBJ1-5
CDR3 length: 15
clone size: -
V gene: TRBV30
CDR3 DNA: TGTGCCTGGAGTCCCGGCAGGGGCCGCAATCAGCCCCAGCATTTT
CDR3 protein: CAWSPGRGRNQPQHF

D gene: TRBD1
J gene: TRBJ1-1
CDR3 length: 15
clone size: -
V gene: TRBV27
CDR3 DNA: TGTGCCAGCAGTTTAAAGGACAGGTTGAACACTGAAGCTTTCTTT
CDR3 protein: CASSLKDRLNTEAFF

D gene: -
J gene: TRBJ2-1
CDR3 length: 15
clone size: -
V gene: TRBV5-4
CDR3 DNA: TGTGCCAGCAGCACCATCGGGAGCTCCTACAATGAGCAGTTCTTC
CDR3 protein: CASSTIGSSYNEQFF

D gene: -
J gene: TRBJ1-3
CDR3 length: 16
clone size: -
V gene: TRBV6-1
CDR3 DNA: TGTGCCAGCAGTGAAAAAGGGGTCGACTCTGGAAACACCATATATTTT
CDR3 protein: CASSEKGVDSGNTIYF

D gene: TRBD1
J gene: TRBJ2-2
CDR3 length: 16
clone size: -
V gene: TRBV7-2
CDR3 DNA: TGTGCCAGCAGCTTAGGAACAGGGGCGAACACCGGGGAGCTGTTTTTT
CDR3 protein: CASSLGTGANTGELFF

D gene: -
J gene: TRBJ2-3
CDR3 length: 14
clone size: once
V gene: TRBV19
CDR3 DNA: TGTGCCAGTAGGACATCAGGGAGCACAGATACGCAGTATTTT
CDR3 protein: CASRTSGSTDTQYF

D gene: TRBD1
J gene: TRBJ1-5
CDR3 length: 15
clone size: -
V gene: TRBV5-1
CDR3 DNA: TGCGCCAGCAGCCCCTCGCCAGGGGGAGGTCAGCCCCAGCATTTT
CDR3 protein: CASSPSPGGGQPQHF

D gene: -
J gene: TRBJ2-2
CDR3 length: 16
clone size: -
V gene: TRBV19
CDR3 DNA: TGTGCCAGTACCCAGACAGACCGAGTTTACACCGGGGAGCTGTTTTTT
CDR3 protein: CASTQTDRVYTGELFF